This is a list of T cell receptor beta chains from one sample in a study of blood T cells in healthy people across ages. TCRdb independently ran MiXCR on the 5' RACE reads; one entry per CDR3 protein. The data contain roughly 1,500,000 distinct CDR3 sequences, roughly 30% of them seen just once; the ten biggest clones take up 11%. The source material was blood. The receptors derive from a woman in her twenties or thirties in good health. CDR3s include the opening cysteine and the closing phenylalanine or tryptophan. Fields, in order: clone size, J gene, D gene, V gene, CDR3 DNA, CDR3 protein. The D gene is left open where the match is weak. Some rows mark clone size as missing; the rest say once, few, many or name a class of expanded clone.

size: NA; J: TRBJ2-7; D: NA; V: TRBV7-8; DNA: TGTGCCAGCAGCTCCGGGCATACCTTCTACGAGCAGTACTTC; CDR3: CASSSGHTFYEQYF
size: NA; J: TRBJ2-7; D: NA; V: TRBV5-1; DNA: TGCGCCGGCAGCTTGGAGGCGGGTTACGAGCAGTACTTC; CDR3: CAGSLEAGYEQYF
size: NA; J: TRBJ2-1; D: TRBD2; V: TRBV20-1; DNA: TGCAGTGCTCTAGTGGGAGAGGGGCGGGAGAGGTCCTACAATGAGCGGTTCTTC; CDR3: CSALVGEGRERSYNERFF
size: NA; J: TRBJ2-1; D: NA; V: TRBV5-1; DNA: TGCGCCAGCAGGGTCGGCGGGGAGAACTACAATGAGCAGTTCTTC; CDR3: CASRVGGENYNEQFF
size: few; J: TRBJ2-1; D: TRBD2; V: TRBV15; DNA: TGTGCCACCAGCAGAGTCCGGGGACTAGCGGGGGGTCCCAATGAGCAGTTCTTC; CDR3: CATSRVRGLAGGPNEQFF
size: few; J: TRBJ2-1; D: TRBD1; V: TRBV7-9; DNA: TGTGCCAGCAGCGTGAACAGGGGGGTGTACAACGAGCAGTTCTTC; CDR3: CASSVNRGVYNEQFF
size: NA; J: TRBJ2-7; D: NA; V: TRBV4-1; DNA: TGCGCCAGCAGCCAAGACCCTTCAGGCCGAAACGAGCAGTACTTC; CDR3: CASSQDPSGRNEQYF
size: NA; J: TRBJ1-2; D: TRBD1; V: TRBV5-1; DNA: TGCGCCAGCAGCAAACTAGGGACAGGGAATGGCTACACCTTC; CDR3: CASSKLGTGNGYTF
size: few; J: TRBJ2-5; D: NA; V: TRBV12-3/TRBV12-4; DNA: TGTGCCAGCAGTTTAAGGAGGCCCCAAGAGACCCAGTACTTC; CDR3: CASSLRRPQETQYF
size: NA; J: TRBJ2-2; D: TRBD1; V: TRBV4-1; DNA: TGCGCCAGCAGCCTGGGCCGGGACAGGGGGATGAACACCGGGGAGCTGTTTTTT; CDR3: CASSLGRDRGMNTGELFF
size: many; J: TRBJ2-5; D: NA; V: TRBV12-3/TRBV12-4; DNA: TGTGCCAGCAGTCTACTCGGACCGGGGGAGACCCAGTACTTC; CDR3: CASSLLGPGETQYF
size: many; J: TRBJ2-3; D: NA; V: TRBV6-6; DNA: TGTGCCAGCAGTCAAGCTGGGGGAGATACGCAGTATTTT; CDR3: CASSQAGGDTQYF
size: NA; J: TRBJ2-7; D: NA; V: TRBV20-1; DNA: TGCAGTGCTAGTCGGTCTTCCGAGCAGTACTTC; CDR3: CSASRSSEQYF
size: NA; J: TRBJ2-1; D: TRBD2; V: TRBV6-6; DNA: TGTGCCAGCAGTTCTCCTCCGGCTAGCGGGGGGAATGAGCAGTTCTTC; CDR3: CASSSPPASGGNEQFF
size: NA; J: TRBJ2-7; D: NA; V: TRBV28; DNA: TGTGCCAGCAGTTCGGCATCTCGGAACGAGCAGTACTTC; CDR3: CASSSASRNEQYF
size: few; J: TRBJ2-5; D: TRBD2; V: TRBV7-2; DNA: TGTGCCAGCAGCTTAGGGGGACTAGCGGGGGGGATTTTGTACCAAGAGACCCAGTACTTC; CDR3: CASSLGGLAGGILYQETQYF
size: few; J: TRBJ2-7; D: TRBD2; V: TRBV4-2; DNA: TGTGCCAGCAGCCAAGTTATACTAGCGGCGGGGAAGTCCCACGAGCAGTACTTC; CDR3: CASSQVILAAGKSHEQYF
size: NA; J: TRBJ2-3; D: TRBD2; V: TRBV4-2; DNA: TGTGCCAGCAGCCAAGAAGTACTAGCGGGGGGGGATACGCAGTATTTT; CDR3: CASSQEVLAGGDTQYF
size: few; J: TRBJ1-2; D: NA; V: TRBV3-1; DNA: TGTGCCAGCAGCCACATTTCCGCAGGAAACTATGGCTACACCTTC; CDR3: CASSHISAGNYGYTF
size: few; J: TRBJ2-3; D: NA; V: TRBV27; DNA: TGTGCCAGCAGTTGGGCCCAGGTGGCAGATACGCAGTATTTT; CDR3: CASSWAQVADTQYF
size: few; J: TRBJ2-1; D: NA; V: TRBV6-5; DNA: TGTGCCAGCAGGACCGGAGGGGAGCAGTTCTTC; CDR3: CASRTGGEQFF
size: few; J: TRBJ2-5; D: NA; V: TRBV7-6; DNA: TGTGCCAGCAGCCTCTTCGGTACAATAGACTGGGGGCCGCAAGAGACCCAGTACTTC; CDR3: CASSLFGTIDWGPQETQYF
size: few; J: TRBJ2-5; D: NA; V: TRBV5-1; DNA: TGCGCCAGCAGCGCCGGGACTTCTCCAGGGGAGACCCAGTACTTC; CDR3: CASSAGTSPGETQYF
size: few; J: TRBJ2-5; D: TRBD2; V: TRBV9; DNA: TGTGCCAGCAGCGGGGGCCTTCGCGGGGGCCAAGAGACCCAGTACTTC; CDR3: CASSGGLRGGQETQYF
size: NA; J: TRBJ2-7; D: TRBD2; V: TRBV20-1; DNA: TGCAGTGCTAGTGGGATAGCGGGCTCCTACGAGCAGTACTTC; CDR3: CSASGIAGSYEQYF
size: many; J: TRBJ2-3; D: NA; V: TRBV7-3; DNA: TGTGCCAGCAGCTTAACTAGCGCGGATGACACAGATACGCAGTATTTT; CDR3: CASSLTSADDTDTQYF
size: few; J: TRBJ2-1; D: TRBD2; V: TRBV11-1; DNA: TGTGCCAGCAGCTCCCCCTCTAGCGGGGGTTTCAATGAGCAGTTCTTC; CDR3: CASSSPSSGGFNEQFF
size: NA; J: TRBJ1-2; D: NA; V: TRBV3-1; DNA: TGTGCCAGCAGCCAAGTAATGGGAAGGCGGAACCGATACAACTATGGCTACACCTTC; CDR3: CASSQVMGRRNRYNYGYTF
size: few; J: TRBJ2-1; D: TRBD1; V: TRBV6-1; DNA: TGTGCCAGCAGTGAAGTGGGACAGGGGTCGTACAATGAGCAGTTCTTC; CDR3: CASSEVGQGSYNEQFF
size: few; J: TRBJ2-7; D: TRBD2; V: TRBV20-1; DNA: TGCAGTGCTAATAATCCTGTAGCGGGAAGAGCCTACGAGCAGTACTTC; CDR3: CSANNPVAGRAYEQYF
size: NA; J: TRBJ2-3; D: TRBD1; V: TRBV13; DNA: TGTGCCAGCAGCACAGGGACAGGACTCAGCACAGATACGCAGTATTTT; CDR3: CASSTGTGLSTDTQYF
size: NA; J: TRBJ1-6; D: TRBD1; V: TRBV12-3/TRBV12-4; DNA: TGTGCCAGCAGGCGGGGACAGGGGGTTTCACCCCTCCACTTT; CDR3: CASRRGQGVSPLHF
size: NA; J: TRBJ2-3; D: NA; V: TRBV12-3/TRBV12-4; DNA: TGTGCCATCGTGATGGGATCTACTAGCACAGATACGCAGTATTTT; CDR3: CAIVMGSTSTDTQYF
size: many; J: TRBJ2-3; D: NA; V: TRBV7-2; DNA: TGTGCCAGCATTTCCCGGCCACGCCGGGAAGCAGATACGCAGTATTTT; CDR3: CASISRPRREADTQYF
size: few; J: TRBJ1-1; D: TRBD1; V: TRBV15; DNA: TGTGCCTCCGGGACAGCGAACACTGAAGCTTTCTTT; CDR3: CASGTANTEAFF
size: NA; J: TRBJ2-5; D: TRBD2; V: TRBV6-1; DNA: TGTGCCAGCACCAAATTCCCGGGACTAGCGGGAGGGCCCCAAGAGACCCAGTACTTC; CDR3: CASTKFPGLAGGPQETQYF
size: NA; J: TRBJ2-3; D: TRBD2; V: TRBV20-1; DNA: TGCAGTGCTACAGATCAAGTAGCGGGAGACGCAGATACGCAGTATTTT; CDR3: CSATDQVAGDADTQYF
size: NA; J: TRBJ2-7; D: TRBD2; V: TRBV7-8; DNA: TGTGCCAGCAGCCCCGGGGCGGGAGGGCCTCTAAGTTACGAGCAGTACTTC; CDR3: CASSPGAGGPLSYEQYF